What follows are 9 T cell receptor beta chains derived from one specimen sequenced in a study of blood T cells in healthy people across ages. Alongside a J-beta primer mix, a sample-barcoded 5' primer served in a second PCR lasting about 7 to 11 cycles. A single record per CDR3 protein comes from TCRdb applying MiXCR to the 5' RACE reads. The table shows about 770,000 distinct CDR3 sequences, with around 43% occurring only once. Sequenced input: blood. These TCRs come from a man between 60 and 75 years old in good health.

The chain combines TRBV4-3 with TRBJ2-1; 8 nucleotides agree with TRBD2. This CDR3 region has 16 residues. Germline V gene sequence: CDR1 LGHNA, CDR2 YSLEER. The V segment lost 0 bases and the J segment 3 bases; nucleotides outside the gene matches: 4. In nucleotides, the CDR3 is TGCGCCAGCAGCCAAGATTGGGCGGGGGGCTACAATGAGCAGTTCTTC. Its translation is CASSQDWAGGYNEQFF.

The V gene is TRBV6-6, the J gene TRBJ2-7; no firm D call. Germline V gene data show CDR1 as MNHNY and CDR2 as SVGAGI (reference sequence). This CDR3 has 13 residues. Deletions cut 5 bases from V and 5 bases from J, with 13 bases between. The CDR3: CASSDFEKDEQYF. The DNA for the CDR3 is TGTGCCAGCAGTGACTTCGAGAAGGACGAGCAGTACTTC.

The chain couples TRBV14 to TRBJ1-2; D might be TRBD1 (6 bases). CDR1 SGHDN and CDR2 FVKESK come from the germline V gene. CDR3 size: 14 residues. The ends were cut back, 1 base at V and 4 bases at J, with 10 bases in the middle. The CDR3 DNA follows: TGTGCCAGCAGCCAAGGAGGGGGAAGCTATGGCTACACCTTC. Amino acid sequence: CASSQGGGSYGYTF.

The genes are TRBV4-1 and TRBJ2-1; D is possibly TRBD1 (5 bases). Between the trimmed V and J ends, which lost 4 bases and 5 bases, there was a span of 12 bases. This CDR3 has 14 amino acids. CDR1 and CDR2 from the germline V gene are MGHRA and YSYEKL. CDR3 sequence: CASSLGNRNNEQFF. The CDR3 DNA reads TGCGCCAGCAGCCTAGGGAACAGGAACAATGAGCAGTTCTTC.

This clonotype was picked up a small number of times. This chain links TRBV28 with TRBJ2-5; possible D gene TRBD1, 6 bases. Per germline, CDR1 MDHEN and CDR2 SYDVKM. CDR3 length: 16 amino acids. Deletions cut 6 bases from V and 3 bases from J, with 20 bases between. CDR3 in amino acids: CASSPGSLGQKETQYF. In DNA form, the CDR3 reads TGTGCCAGCAGCCCAGGCTCTCTAGGACAGAAAGAGACCCAGTACTTC.

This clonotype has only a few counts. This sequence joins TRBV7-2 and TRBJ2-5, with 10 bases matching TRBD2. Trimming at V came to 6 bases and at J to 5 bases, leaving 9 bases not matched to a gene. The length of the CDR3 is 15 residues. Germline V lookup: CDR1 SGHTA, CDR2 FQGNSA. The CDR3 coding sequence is TGTGCCAGCAGTCCAACTAGCGGGGTAACGGAGACCCAGTACTTC. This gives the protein CASSPTSGVTETQYF. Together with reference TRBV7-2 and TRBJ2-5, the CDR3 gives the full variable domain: GAGVSQSPSNKVTEKGKDVELRCDPISGHTALYWYRQSLGQGLEFLIYFQGNSAPDKSGLPSDRFSAERTGGSVSTLTIQRTQQEDSAVYLCASSPTSGVTETQYFGPGTRLLVL.

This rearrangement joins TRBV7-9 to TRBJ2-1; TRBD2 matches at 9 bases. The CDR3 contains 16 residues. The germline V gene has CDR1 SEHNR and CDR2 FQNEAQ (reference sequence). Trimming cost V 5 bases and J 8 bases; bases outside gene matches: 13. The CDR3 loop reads CASSTRGAGGVDEQFF. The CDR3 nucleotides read TGTGCCAGCAGCACGAGGGGAGCGGGGGGTGTCGATGAGCAGTTCTTC.

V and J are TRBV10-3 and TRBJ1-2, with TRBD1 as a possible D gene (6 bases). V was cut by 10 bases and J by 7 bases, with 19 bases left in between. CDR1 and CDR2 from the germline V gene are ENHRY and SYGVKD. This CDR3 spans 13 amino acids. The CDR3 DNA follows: TGTGCCACCGAAAACAGGGAATTCTCTGGCTACACCTTC. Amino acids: CATENREFSGYTF.

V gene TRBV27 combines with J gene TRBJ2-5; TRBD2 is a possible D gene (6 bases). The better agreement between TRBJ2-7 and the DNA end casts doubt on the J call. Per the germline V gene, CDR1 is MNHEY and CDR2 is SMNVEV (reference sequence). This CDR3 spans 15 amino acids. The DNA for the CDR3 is TGTGCCAGCGGAGGAGGAGGGGCCGAACTCTACGAGCAGTACTTC. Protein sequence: CASGGGGAELYEQYF.